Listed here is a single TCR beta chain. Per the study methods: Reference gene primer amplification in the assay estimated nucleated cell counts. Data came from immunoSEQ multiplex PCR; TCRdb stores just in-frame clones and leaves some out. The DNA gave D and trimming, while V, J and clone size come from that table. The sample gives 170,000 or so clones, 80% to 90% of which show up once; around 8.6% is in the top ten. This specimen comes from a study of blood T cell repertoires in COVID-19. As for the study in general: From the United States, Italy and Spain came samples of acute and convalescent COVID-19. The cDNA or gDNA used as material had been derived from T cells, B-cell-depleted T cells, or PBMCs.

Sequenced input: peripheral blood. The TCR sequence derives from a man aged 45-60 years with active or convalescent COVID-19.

CDR3 coding DNA: TGCAGCGTTCAACAGGGCGGTGGTAGTGAAAAACTGTTTTTT. Translation: CSVQQGGGSEKLFF. The chain employs TRBV29-1 and TRBJ1-4; tentative D call: TRBD1 (6 bases). The germline gives CDR1 SQVTM, CDR2 ANQGSEA. Trimming removed 5 bases at V and 7 bases at J, with 17 bases between. There are 14 residues in the CDR3.